Following are 32 T cell receptor beta chains from one sample sequenced in a study of graft-versus-host responses after intestinal transplantation. The antigens these receptors bind are not known. Produced via immunoSEQ multiplex PCR; TCRdb's table is partial and in-frame only. The table records about 82,000 clones, roughly 91% of them present only once. Material: unstimulated CD4+ T cells sorted from spleen or lymph node cells, obtained before intestinal transplant. These receptors all come from a human donor who received an intestinal transplant.

The chain links TRBV18 to TRBJ1-1; the D gene is possibly TRBD1 (5 bases). The CDR3 runs to 14 residues. Germline loops: CDR1 KGHSH, CDR2 LQKENI. Trimming removed 4 bases at V and 1 base at J, with 10 bases between. The CDR3 nucleotides read TGTGCCAGCTCACTGCCGACAGAGAACACTGAAGCTTTCTTT. Protein: CASSLPTENTEAFF.

A note on this clone: Mismatch with germline at one junction end may stem from a read error. The chain is built from TRBV7-2 and TRBJ2-3, with 10 nucleotides matching TRBD1. Germline-derived CDR1 and CDR2 are SGHTA and FQGNSA. The CDR3 contains 15 residues. Here the CDR3 DNA reads TGTGTCAGCAGCCTAGGGACAGGGGGCACAGATACGCAGTATTTT. Residues: CVSSLGTGGTDTQYF.

In DNA, the CDR3 is TGTGCCAGCAGCTTGGGTACAGGGGGCGCGTCTGGGGCCAACGTCCTGACTTTC. Amino acids: CASSLGTGGASGANVLTF. This chain uses TRBV5-4 with TRBJ2-6; 9 bases fit TRBD1. Germline V lookup: CDR1 SGHNT, CDR2 YYREEE (reference sequence). The junction had 5 bases not matched to a gene; V was cut back by 0 bases and J by 1 base. This CDR3 is built from 18 residues.

CDR3 DNA: TGTGCCAGCAGCTCGTGGGACATTGGAAACACCATATATTTT. Translating it yields CASSSWDIGNTIYF. V usage is TRBV7-9 and J usage is TRBJ1-3, with D tentatively TRBD1 (6 bases). Germline-derived CDR1 and CDR2 are SEHNR and FQNEAQ (reference sequence). The CDR3 spans 14 residues. Between the trimmed V and J ends, which lost 4 bases and 3 bases, there was a span of 10 bases.

The chain is built from TRBV6-1 and TRBJ1-2; a possible D gene is TRBD1 (5 bases). This CDR3 is built from 12 residues. Trimming removed 9 bases at V and 8 bases at J, with 16 bases between. The V gene's germline CDR1 is MNHNS and CDR2 SASEGT. The CDR3 DNA is TGTGCCAGTCAAGGGGCAGAACGCGGCTACACCTTC. It yields the protein CASQGAERGYTF.

This rearrangement joins TRBV13 to TRBJ2-3, with a tentative D call TRBD2 (6 bases). Germline V gene sequence: CDR1 PRHDT, CDR2 FYEKMQ (reference sequence). The CDR3 runs to 16 residues. V was trimmed by 5 bases and J by 4 bases, leaving 19 bases between them. The CDR3 spells CASSTRGSGYSDTQYF. CDR3 DNA: TGTGCCAGCAGCACCCGGGGTAGCGGCTACTCAGATACGCAGTATTTT.

V usage is TRBV7-2 and J usage is TRBJ1-1; D unresolved. The ends were cut back, 3 bases at V and 4 bases at J, with 12 bases in the middle. The CDR3 loop spans 14 amino acids. Germline CDR1 reads SGHTA; CDR2 reads FQGNSA. The CDR3 DNA follows: TGTGCCAGCAGCTTTCTCCCAGGCCCCACTGAAGCTTTCTTT. Amino acid sequence: CASSFLPGPTEAFF.

The V gene is TRBV18, the J gene TRBJ2-1, with D maybe TRBD1 (6 bases). Germline V gene sequence: CDR1 KGHSH, CDR2 LQKENI. The V end lost 4 bases, the J end lost 2 bases, and 15 bases lay between the germline ends. CDR3 length: 16 residues. The CDR3 nucleotides are TGTGCCAGCTCACTACAACAGGGTGGGACCTACAATGAGCAGTTCTTC. It yields the protein CASSLQQGGTYNEQFF.

This rearrangement joins TRBV18 to TRBJ2-2, with 7 bases lining up with TRBD2. Unmatched junction bases numbered 13, after V lost 5 bases and J lost 4 bases. The CDR3 contains 17 residues. Germline CDR1 reads KGHSH; CDR2 reads LQKENI. The CDR3 DNA is TGTGCCAGCTCAGCCCACGGCGGGGGAACAATCACCGGGGAGCTGTTTTTT. This translates into CASSAHGGGTITGELFF.

V usage is TRBV18 and J usage is TRBJ1-1, with 7 nucleotides matching TRBD1. The CDR3 has 14 residues. V trimming: 2 bases; J trimming: 1 base; junction bases outside the gene matches: 1. Germline CDR1 reads KGHSH; CDR2 reads LQKENI. For the CDR3, the DNA is TGTGCCAGCTCACCAGACAGGGCGAACACTGAAGCTTTCTTT. Residues: CASSPDRANTEAFF.

This chain connects TRBV6-1 to TRBJ2-2; 7 bases agree with TRBD1. This CDR3 is 16 amino acids long. The V and J ends lost 4 bases and 3 bases, in that order; junction bases with no gene match: 8. Germline V gene sequence: CDR1 MNHNS, CDR2 SASEGT. Here the CDR3 DNA reads TGTGCCAGCAGTGTCCGGACAGGCACCCACACCGGGGAGCTGTTTTTT. Its translation: CASSVRTGTHTGELFF.

V is TRBV11-2 and J is TRBJ2-5; 11 positions match TRBD2. Unmatched junction bases numbered 7, after V lost 1 base and J lost 0 bases. Germline-derived CDR1 and CDR2 are SGHAT and FQNNGV. CDR3 length: 18 residues. The CDR3 DNA reads as TGTGCCAGCAGCTTAGGGCTAGCGGGGGGCCCGTACCAAGAGACCCAGTACTTC. This translates into CASSLGLAGGPYQETQYF.

The chain links TRBV30 to TRBJ1-5, with D uncertain. CDR1 and CDR2 (germline): GTSNPN, SVGIG (reference sequence). This CDR3 region has 15 residues. V dropped 0 bases and J dropped 5 bases, with 14 bases sitting between them. The CDR3 DNA reads TGTGCCTGGAGTGTACTCAACAGTCCCCATCAGCCCCAGCATTTT. This sequence encodes CAWSVLNSPHQPQHF.

This rearrangement joins TRBV29-1 to TRBJ2-7; tentatively, D is TRBD1 (6 bases). V gave up 6 bases and J gave up 2 bases, with 8 bases separating them. The CDR3 is made up of 11 amino acids. Germline V CDR1 and CDR2: SQVTM, ANQGSEA. The CDR3 reads CSVGQTYEQYF. CDR3 DNA: TGCAGCGTGGGACAAACCTACGAGCAGTACTTC.

The V gene is TRBV19, the J gene TRBJ2-1; TRBD2 is a possible D gene (7 bases). Germline CDR1 reads LNHDA; CDR2 reads SQIVND (reference sequence). This CDR3 comprises 17 residues. The V gene lost 3 bases and the J gene lost 8 bases, with 23 bases spanning the gap. The CDR3 sequence: CASSIKMGGAGGYEQFF. In DNA form, the CDR3 reads TGTGCCAGTAGTATCAAAATGGGGGGGGCCGGGGGCTATGAGCAGTTCTTC.

The chain is built from TRBV2 and TRBJ2-2, with TRBD2 identical over 10 bases. The CDR3 runs to 17 residues. The trim removed 3 bases at V and 7 bases at J, leaving 11 bases unmatched. The germline V gene has CDR1 SNHLY and CDR2 FYNNEI. In DNA, the CDR3 is TGTGCCAGCAGTGAGATGCTAGCGGGGGAAATCGGCGGGGAGCTGTTTTTT. Encoded protein: CASSEMLAGEIGGELFF.

Of note for this clone: The same CDR3 can be traced to other DNA sequences in this sample. This chain joins TRBV11-2 and TRBJ1-1; the D is unclear. Germline CDR1 is SGHAT and CDR2 is FQNNGV. The V end was cut by 4 bases, the J end by 0 bases, with 6 bases between. The CDR3 loop spans 13 amino acids. In nucleotides, the CDR3 is TGTGCCAGCAGCTCAACGGTGAACACTGAAGCTTTCTTT. The encoded protein is CASSSTVNTEAFF.

V usage is TRBV7-9 and J usage is TRBJ2-5; perhaps TRBD1 as D (5 bases). Trimming removed 5 bases at V and 4 bases at J, with 11 bases between. The CDR3 totals 13 residues. Germline lookup yields CDR1 SEHNR and CDR2 FQNEAQ (reference sequence). The CDR3 loop reads CASSQGRGETQYF. For the CDR3, the DNA is TGTGCCAGCAGCCAGGGTAGGGGAGAGACCCAGTACTTC.

V and J are TRBV29-1 and TRBJ2-7, with D possibly TRBD2 on 6 matching bases. CDR1 and CDR2 from the germline V gene are SQVTM and ANQGSEA. The CDR3 has 14 amino acids. The V and J ends lost 4 bases and 5 bases respectively, with 18 bases between them. In DNA, the CDR3 is TGCAGCGTTGCGGGGGACCGCGGTAACAACGAGCAGTACTTC. Translated: CSVAGDRGNNEQYF.

The rearrangement uses TRBV7-8 and TRBJ1-3; 7 bases map to TRBD1. CDR1 SGHVS and CDR2 FQNEAQ come from the germline V gene. Losses at the gene ends were 5 bases for V and 0 bases for J; bases not matched to a gene: 16. The CDR3 loop spans 19 amino acids. CDR3 region: CASSARPGTASGSGNTIYF. In DNA form, the CDR3 reads TGTGCCAGCAGCGCCCGTCCCGGGACAGCTTCAGGCTCTGGAAACACCATATATTTT. The full variable domain, in which reference TRBV7-8 and TRBJ1-3 provide the parts outside the CDR3, is GAGVSQSPRYKVAKRGQDVALRCDPISGHVSLFWYQQALGQGPEFLTYFQNEAQLDKSGLPSDRFFAERPEGSVSTLKIQRTQQEDSAVYLCASSARPGTASGSGNTIYFGEGSWLTVV.

The chain couples TRBV5-1 to TRBJ2-5, with D perhaps TRBD2 (6 bases). Trimming took off 7 bases at V and 5 bases at J, with 9 bases between the two ends. This CDR3 has 11 residues. The germline gives CDR1 SGHRS, CDR2 YFSETQ. The CDR3, as DNA: TGCGCCAGCCGGGGGAGGGAGACCCAGTACTTC. Translating gives CASRGRETQYF.

The V gene is TRBV9, the J gene TRBJ1-6, with 7 bases identical to TRBD1. In germline, CDR1 is SGDLS, CDR2 YYNGEE. The CDR3 is 15 amino acids. V dropped 3 bases and J dropped 4; count of bases not matched to a gene: 4. CDR3 DNA sequence: TGTGCCAGCAGCGAAGGACAGGAGTATAATTCACCCCTCCACTTT. Translating gives CASSEGQEYNSPLHF.

The chain couples TRBV5-5 to TRBJ1-5; 9 bases map to TRBD1. CDR3 length: 15 amino acids. Per germline, CDR1 SGHKS and CDR2 YYEKEE (reference sequence). The J segment lost 1 base and the V segment lost 3 bases, leaving 2 bases of the junction unmatched. This CDR3 is CASSSGQGSNQPQHF. CDR3 DNA sequence: TGTGCCAGCAGCTCCGGACAGGGGAGCAATCAGCCCCAGCATTTT.

CDR3: CASSLATFMRGSYEQYF. In DNA form, the CDR3 reads TGTGCCAGCAGCTTGGCTACTTTCATGAGGGGGTCCTACGAGCAGTACTTC. This chain uses TRBV7-9 with TRBJ2-7; a weak D match, TRBD1 (6 bases). Per germline, CDR1 SEHNR and CDR2 FQNEAQ (reference sequence). Trimming shortened V by 3 bases and J by 1 base, and 19 bases separated the two germline ends. This CDR3 is 17 amino acids long.

In nucleotides, the CDR3 is TGTGCCAGCAGCTTAACTGTGAACGGTGAGCAGTTCTTC. It specifies CASSLTVNGEQFF. This chain joins TRBV11-2 and TRBJ2-1; the D is unclear. Trimming stripped 2 bases from V and 9 bases from J, with 11 bases between. CDR3 size: 13 residues. Germline V gene lookup returns CDR1 SGHAT and CDR2 FQNNGV.

The chain links TRBV7-8 to TRBJ2-7; perhaps TRBD1 as D (5 bases). This CDR3 comprises 13 residues. Germline CDR1 and CDR2: SGHVS and FQNEAQ. Deletions cut 3 bases from V and 3 bases from J, with 9 bases between. The CDR3 DNA sequence: TGTGCCAGCAGCTTTCTAAGGGGCTACGAGCAGTACTTC. Protein sequence: CASSFLRGYEQYF. Combining the CDR3 with reference TRBV7-8 and TRBJ2-7 gives the whole variable domain GAGVSQSPRYKVAKRGQDVALRCDPISGHVSLFWYQQALGQGPEFLTYFQNEAQLDKSGLPSDRFFAERPEGSVSTLKIQRTQQEDSAVYLCASSFLRGYEQYFGPGTRLTVT.

V and J are TRBV5-1 and TRBJ1-4; possible D gene TRBD1, 5 bases. This CDR3 is 15 amino acids long. Looked up from germline, CDR1 is SGHRS and CDR2 is YFSETQ. V was cut by 4 bases and J by 3 bases, with 13 bases left in between. The CDR3 loop reads CASSPVGGSNEKLFF. CDR3 nucleotides: TGCGCCAGCAGCCCCGTTGGGGGGTCTAATGAAAAACTGTTTTTT.

There are a few counts of this clone. V gene TRBV2 combines with J gene TRBJ1-4; D may be TRBD1 (5 bases). The CDR3 is 16 residues long. The germline CDR1 and CDR2 sequences are SNHLY and FYNNEI. The ends were cut back, 0 bases at V and 2 bases at J, with 10 bases in the middle. DNA of the CDR3: TGTGCCAGCAGTGAAGCAAGGGGAGGGACTAATGAAAAACTGTTTTTT. This sequence encodes CASSEARGGTNEKLFF. The full variable domain, rest sourced from reference TRBV2 and TRBJ1-4, is EPEVTQTPSHQVTQMGQEVILRCVPISNHLYFYWYRQILGQKVEFLVSFYNNEISEKSEIFDDQFSVERPDGSNFTLKIRSTKLEDSAMYFCASSEARGGTNEKLFFGSGTQLSVL.

This rearrangement joins TRBV18 to TRBJ1-6; D remains unclear. The CDR3 loop spans 13 amino acids. The ends were cut back, 5 bases at V and 7 bases at J, with 9 bases in the middle. Germline values: CDR1 KGHSH, CDR2 LQKENI. CDR3 sequence (DNA): TGTGCCAGCTCAATTCAACAAAATTCACCCCTCCACTTT. This encodes CASSIQQNSPLHF.

V gene TRBV5-5 combines with J gene TRBJ1-6; 10 nucleotides align to TRBD1. V gave up 3 bases and J gave up 8 bases; unmatched junction bases: 2. The CDR3 loop spans 14 amino acids. CDR1 and CDR2 from the germline V gene are SGHKS and YYEKEE (reference sequence). CDR3 amino acids: CASSSTGGYSPLHF. The DNA for the CDR3 is TGTGCCAGCAGCTCGACAGGGGGCTATTCACCCCTCCACTTT.

This chain uses TRBV30 with TRBJ2-1; 9 bases are a match to TRBD1. After removal of 1 base from V and 3 bases from J, the junction contained 4 bases not matched to a gene. The length of the CDR3 is 15 residues. Germline V gene data show CDR1 as GTSNPN and CDR2 as SVGIG (reference sequence). CDR3 loop: CAWSGGQGYYNEQFF. CDR3 DNA sequence: TGTGCCTGGAGTGGAGGACAGGGGTACTACAATGAGCAGTTCTTC.

This clone showed up just once. The chain has TRBV19 and TRBJ2-7; 8 bases match TRBD1. Germline trimming cut 4 bases from V and 4 bases from J; bases unmatched to any gene: 12. In germline, CDR1 is LNHDA, CDR2 SQIVND (reference sequence). The CDR3 extends over 16 amino acids. CDR3 protein: CASSTALPGQGYEQYF. CDR3 sequence (DNA): TGTGCCAGTAGTACAGCCCTTCCTGGACAGGGTTACGAGCAGTACTTC.